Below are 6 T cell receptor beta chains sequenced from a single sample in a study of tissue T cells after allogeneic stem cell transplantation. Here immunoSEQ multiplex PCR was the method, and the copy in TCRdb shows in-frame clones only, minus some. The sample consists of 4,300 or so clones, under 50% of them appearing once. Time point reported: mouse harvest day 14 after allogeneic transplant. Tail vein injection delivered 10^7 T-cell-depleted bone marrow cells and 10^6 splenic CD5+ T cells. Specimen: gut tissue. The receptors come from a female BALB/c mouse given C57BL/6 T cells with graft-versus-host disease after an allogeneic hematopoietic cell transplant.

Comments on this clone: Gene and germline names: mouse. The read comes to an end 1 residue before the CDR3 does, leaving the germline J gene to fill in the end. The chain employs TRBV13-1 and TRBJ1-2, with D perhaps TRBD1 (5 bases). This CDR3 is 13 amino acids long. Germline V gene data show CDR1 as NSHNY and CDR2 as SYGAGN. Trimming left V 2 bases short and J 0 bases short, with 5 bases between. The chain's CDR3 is CASSETANSDYTF. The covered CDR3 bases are TGTGCCAGCAGTGAGACAGCAAACTCCGACTACACC.

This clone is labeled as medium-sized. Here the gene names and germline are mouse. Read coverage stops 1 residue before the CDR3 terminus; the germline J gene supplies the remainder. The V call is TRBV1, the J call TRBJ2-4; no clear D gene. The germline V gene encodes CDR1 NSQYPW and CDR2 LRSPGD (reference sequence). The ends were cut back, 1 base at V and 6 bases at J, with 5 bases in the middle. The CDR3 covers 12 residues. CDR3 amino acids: CTCSAGWNTLYF. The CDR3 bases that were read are TGCACCTGCAGTGCAGGATGGAACACCTTGTAC. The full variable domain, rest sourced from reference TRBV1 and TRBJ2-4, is VTLLEQNPRWRLVPRGQAVNLRCILKNSQYPWMSWYQQDLQKQLQWLFTLRSPGDKEVKSLPGADYLATRVTDTELRLQVANMSQGRTLYCTCSAGWNTLYFGAGTRLSVL.

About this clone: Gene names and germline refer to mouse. The CDR3 region is CASSLNIQNTLYF. CDR3 bases read: TGTGCCAGCAGTCTGAACATTCAAAACACCTTGTAC. The rearrangement joins TRBV26 to TRBJ2-4; no clear D gene. The CDR3 goes on 1 residue after the read ends, and that part is filled in from the germline J gene. Trimming took 2 bases from V and 2 from J, leaving 5 bases between them. Germline CDR1 reads KGHPV; CDR2 reads FQNQEV (reference sequence). CDR3 length: 13 amino acids. The full variable domain, completed using reference TRBV26 and TRBJ2-4, is NSKVIQTPRYLVKGQGQKAKMRCIPEKGHPVVFWYQQNKNNEFKFLINFQNQEVLQQIDMTEKRFSAECPSNSPCSLEIQSSEAGDSALYLCASSLNIQNTLYFGAGTRLSVL.

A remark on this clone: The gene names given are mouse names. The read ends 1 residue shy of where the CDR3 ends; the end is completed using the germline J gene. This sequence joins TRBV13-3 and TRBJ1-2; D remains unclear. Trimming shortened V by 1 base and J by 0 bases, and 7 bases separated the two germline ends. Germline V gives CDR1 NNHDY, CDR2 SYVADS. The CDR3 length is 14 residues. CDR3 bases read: TGTGCCAGCAGTGATCACAATGCAAACTCCGACTACACC. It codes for CASSDHNANSDYT. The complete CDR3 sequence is CASSDHNANSDYTF.

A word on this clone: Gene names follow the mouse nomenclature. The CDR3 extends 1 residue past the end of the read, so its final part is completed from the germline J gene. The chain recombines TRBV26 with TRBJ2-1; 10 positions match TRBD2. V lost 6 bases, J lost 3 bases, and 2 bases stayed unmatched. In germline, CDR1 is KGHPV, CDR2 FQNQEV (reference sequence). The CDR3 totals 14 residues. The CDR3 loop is CASSRDWGYAEQFF. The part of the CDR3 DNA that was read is TGTGCCAGCAGCAGGGACTGGGGCTATGCTGAGCAGTTC.

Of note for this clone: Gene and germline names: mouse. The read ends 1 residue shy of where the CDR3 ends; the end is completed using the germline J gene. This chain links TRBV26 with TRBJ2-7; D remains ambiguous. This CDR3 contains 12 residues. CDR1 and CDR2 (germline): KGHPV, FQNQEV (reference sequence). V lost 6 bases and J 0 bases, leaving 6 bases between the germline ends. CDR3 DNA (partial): TGTGCCAGCAGCCGGGTCTCCTATGAACAGTAC. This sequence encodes CASSRVSYEQY. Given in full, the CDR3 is CASSRVSYEQYF.